The 8 T cell receptor beta chains below come from one sample, sequenced in a study of cytomegalovirus exposure and HLA in healthy donors. The PCR used 60 Vbeta and 13 Jbeta primers. Some clones are missing from TCRdb's copy, which holds only in-frame ones; the method was immunoSEQ multiplex PCR. The sample comprises 100,000 to 150,000 clones, about three quarters of which are singletons, and around 2.5% rests with the top ten. The sequenced sample consisted of PBMCs. The origin of the receptors is a woman aged 60-75 years in good health and CMV-seropositive.

CDR3 region: CASSDSQWYGYTF. In DNA, the CDR3 is TGTGCCAGCAGTGACTCCCAGTGGTATGGCTACACCTTC. V gene TRBV25-1 combines with J gene TRBJ1-2; D gene uncertain. Trimming removed 3 bases at V and 5 bases at J, with 10 bases between. The CDR3 runs 13 residues. The germline V gene has CDR1 MGHDK and CDR2 SYGVNS.

The rearrangement links TRBV9 to TRBJ1-1; 7 bases match TRBD1. J was trimmed by 5 bases and V by 3 bases; bases with no gene match: 4. CDR3 length: 13 amino acids. The germline gives CDR1 SGDLS, CDR2 YYNGEE. CDR3 region: CASSDRGGTEAFF. DNA of the CDR3: TGTGCCAGCAGCGACAGGGGAGGTACTGAAGCTTTCTTT. Full variable domain (rest looked up from reference TRBV9 and TRBJ1-1): DSGVTQTPKHLITATGQRVTLRCSPRSGDLSVYWYQQSLDQGLQFLIQYYNGEERAKGNILERFSAQQFPDLHSELNLSSLELGDSALYFCASSDRGGTEAFFGQGTRLTVV.

The sample holds one count of this clone. The V and J genes are TRBV6-5 and TRBJ1-1; D remains ambiguous. Germline V gives CDR1 MNHEY, CDR2 SVGAGI. The germline V and J ends were trimmed by 0 bases and 0 bases, with 5 bases remaining between them. This CDR3 has 14 residues. The CDR3 spells CASSYSGMNTEAFF. Written as DNA, the CDR3 is TGTGCCAGCAGTTACTCGGGCATGAACACTGAAGCTTTCTTT.

The rearrangement links TRBV6-5 to TRBJ1-5; TRBD1 matches at 8 bases. This CDR3 spans 15 amino acids. CDR1 and CDR2 from the germline V gene are MNHEY and SVGAGI. V was clipped by 7 bases and J by 4 bases; unmatched bases: 9. The CDR3 loop is CASKITGGRNQPQHF. In DNA, the CDR3 is TGTGCCAGCAAGATAACAGGGGGTCGGAATCAGCCCCAGCATTTT.

This chain uses TRBV9 with TRBJ1-2, with 9 positions matching TRBD1. The CDR3 contains 15 residues. CDR1 is SGDLS and CDR2 is YYNGEE in the germline V gene. Germline trimming cut 3 bases from V and 3 bases from J; bases unmatched to any gene: 6. The DNA for the CDR3 is TGTGCCAGCAGCGCCTCGGGACAGGGATACTATGGCTACACCTTC. Its protein is CASSASGQGYYGYTF.

The genes are TRBV2 and TRBJ2-1, with 13 bases aligning to TRBD2. CDR3 size: 15 residues. J lost 9 bases, V lost 4 bases, and 6 bases had no gene match. CDR1 is SNHLY and CDR2 is FYNNEI in the germline V gene. CDR3 sequence: CASSARLAGGSEQFF. CDR3 bases: TGTGCCAGCAGTGCGAGACTAGCGGGGGGTAGTGAGCAGTTCTTC. The variable domain in full, completed from reference TRBV2 and TRBJ2-1, reads EPEVTQTPSHQVTQMGQEVILRCVPISNHLYFYWYRQILGQKVEFLVSFYNNEISEKSEIFDDQFSVERPDGSNFTLKIRSTKLEDSAMYFCASSARLAGGSEQFFGPGTRLTVL.

The chain recombines TRBV19 with TRBJ2-7; D perhaps matches TRBD1 (6 bases). The CDR3 extends over 14 amino acids. Trimming shortened V by 3 bases and J by 4 bases, and 13 bases separated the two germline ends. Germline CDR1 LNHDA, CDR2 SQIVND (reference sequence). The CDR3 is CASSIDGQGYEQYF. The CDR3 DNA sequence: TGTGCCAGTAGTATTGATGGGCAGGGGTACGAGCAGTACTTC.

The chain joins TRBV7-8 to TRBJ1-2; TRBD1 might be the D (6 bases). V lost 5 bases and J 4 bases, leaving 8 bases between the germline ends. The CDR3 runs 12 residues. CDR1 and CDR2 from the germline V gene are SGHVS and FQNEAQ. The CDR3 reads CASSGGSYGYTF. The CDR3, as DNA: TGTGCCAGCAGCGGGGGCTCCTATGGCTACACCTTC.